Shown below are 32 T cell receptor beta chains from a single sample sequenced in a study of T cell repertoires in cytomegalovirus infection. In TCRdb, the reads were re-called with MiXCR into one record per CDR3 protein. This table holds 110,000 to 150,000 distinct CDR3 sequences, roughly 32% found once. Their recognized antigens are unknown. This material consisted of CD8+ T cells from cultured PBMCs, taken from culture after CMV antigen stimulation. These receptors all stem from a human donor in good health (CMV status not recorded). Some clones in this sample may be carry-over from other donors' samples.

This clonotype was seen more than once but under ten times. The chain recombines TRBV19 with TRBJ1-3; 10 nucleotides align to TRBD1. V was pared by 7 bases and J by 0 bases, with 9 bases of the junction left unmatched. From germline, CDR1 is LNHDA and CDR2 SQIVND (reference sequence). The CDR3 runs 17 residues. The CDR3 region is CASTPIRDRGSGNTIYF. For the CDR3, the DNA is TGTGCCAGTACTCCAATCCGGGACAGGGGCTCTGGAAACACCATATATTTT.

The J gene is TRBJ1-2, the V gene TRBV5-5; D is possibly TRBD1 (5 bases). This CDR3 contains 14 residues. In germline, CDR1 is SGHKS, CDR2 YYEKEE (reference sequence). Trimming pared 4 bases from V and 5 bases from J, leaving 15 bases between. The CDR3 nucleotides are TGTGCCAGCAGCCTGACGTCAGGGTTTTATGGCTACACCTTC. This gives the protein CASSLTSGFYGYTF.

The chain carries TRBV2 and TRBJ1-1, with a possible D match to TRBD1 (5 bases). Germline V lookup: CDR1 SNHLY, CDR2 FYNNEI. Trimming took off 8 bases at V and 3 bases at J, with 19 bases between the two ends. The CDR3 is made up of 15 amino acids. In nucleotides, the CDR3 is TGTGCCAGCTTGGGGGGGGTGACGGGAGACACTGAAGCTTTCTTT. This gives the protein CASLGGVTGDTEAFF. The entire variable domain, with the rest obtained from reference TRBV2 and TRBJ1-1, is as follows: EPEVTQTPSHQVTQMGQEVILRCVPISNHLYFYWYRQILGQKVEFLVSFYNNEISEKSEIFDDQFSVERPDGSNFTLKIRSTKLEDSAMYFCASLGGVTGDTEAFFGQGTRLTVV.

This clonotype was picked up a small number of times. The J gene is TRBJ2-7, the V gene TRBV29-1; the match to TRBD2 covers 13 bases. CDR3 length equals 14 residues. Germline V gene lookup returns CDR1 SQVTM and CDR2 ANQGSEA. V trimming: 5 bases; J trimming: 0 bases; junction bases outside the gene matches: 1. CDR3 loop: CSVRTSGGSYEQYF. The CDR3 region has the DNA TGCAGCGTTCGGACTAGCGGGGGCTCCTACGAGCAGTACTTC.

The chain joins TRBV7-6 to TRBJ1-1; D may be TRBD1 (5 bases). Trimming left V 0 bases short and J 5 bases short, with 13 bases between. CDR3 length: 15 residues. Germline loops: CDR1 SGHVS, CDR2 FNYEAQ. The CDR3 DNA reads TGTGCCAGCAGCTTAGCGCGGGGGGGAGAGACTGAAGCTTTCTTT. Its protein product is CASSLARGGETEAFF.

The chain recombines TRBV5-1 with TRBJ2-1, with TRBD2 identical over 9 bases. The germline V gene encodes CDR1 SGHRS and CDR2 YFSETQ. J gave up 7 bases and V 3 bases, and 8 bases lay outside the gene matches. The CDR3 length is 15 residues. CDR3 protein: CASSWDRAGGNEQFF. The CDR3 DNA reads TGCGCCAGCAGCTGGGACCGGGCGGGGGGGAATGAGCAGTTCTTC.

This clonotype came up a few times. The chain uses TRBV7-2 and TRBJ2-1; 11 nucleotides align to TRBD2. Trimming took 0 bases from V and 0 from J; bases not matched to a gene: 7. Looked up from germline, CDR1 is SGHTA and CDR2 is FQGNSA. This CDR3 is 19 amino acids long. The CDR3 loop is CASSLAVAGGSSSYNEQFF. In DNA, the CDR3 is TGTGCCAGCAGCTTAGCGGTAGCGGGGGGGTCCAGCTCCTACAATGAGCAGTTCTTC.

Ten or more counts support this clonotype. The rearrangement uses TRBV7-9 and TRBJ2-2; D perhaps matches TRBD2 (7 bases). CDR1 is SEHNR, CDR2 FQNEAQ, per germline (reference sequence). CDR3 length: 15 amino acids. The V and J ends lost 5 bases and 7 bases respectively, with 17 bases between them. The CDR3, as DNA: TGTGCCAGCAGCCCTCCCGGGGGGCCTGACGGGGAGCTGTTTTTT. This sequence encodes CASSPPGGPDGELFF.

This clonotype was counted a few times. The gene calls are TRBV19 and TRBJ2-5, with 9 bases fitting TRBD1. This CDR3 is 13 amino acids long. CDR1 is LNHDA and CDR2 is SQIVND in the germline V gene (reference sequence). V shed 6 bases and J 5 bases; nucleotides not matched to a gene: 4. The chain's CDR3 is CASSGQGIETQYF. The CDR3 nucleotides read TGTGCCAGTAGCGGACAGGGGATCGAGACCCAGTACTTC.

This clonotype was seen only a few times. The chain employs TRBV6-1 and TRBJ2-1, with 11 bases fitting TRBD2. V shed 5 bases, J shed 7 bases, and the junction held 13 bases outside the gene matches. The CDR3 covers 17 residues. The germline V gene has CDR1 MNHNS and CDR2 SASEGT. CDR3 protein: CASSSILAGGPGNEQFF. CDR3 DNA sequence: TGTGCCAGCAGTTCAATATTAGCGGGGGGGCCGGGGAATGAGCAGTTCTTC.

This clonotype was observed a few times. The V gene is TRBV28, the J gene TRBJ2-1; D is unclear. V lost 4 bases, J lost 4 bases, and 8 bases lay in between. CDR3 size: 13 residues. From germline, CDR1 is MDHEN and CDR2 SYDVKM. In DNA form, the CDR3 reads TGTGCCAGCAGTTCCCCAGAATACAATGAGCAGTTCTTC. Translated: CASSSPEYNEQFF.

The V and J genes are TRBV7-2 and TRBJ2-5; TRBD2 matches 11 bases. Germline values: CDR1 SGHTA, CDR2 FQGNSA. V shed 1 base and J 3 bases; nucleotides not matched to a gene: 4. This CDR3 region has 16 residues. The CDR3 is CASSLEGGLAEETQYF. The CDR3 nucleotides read TGTGCCAGCAGCTTAGAGGGGGGACTAGCGGAAGAGACCCAGTACTTC.

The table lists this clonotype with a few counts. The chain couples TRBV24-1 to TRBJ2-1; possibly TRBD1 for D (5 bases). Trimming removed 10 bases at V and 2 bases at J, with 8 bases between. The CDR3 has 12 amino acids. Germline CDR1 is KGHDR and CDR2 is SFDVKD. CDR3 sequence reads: CATGRTYNEQFF. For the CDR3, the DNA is TGTGCCACGGGGCGGACCTACAATGAGCAGTTCTTC.

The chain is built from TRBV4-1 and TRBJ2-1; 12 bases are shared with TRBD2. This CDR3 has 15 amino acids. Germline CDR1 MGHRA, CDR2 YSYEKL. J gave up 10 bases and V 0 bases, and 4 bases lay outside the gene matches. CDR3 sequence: CASSQEGLAGNEQFF. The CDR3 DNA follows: TGCGCCAGCAGCCAAGAAGGACTAGCGGGGAACGAGCAGTTCTTC.

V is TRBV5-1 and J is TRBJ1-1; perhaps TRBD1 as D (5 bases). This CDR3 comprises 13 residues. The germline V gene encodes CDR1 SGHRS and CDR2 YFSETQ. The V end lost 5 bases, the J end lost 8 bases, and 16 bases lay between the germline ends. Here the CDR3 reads CASSSLFDSEAFF. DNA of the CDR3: TGCGCCAGCAGTTCACTATTCGACAGCGAAGCTTTCTTT.

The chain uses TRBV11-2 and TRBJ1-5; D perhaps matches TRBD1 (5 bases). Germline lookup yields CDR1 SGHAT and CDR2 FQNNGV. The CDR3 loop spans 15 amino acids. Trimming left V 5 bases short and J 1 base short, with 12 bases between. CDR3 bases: TGTGCCAGCAGCCTAACATGGGGGAGCAATCAGCCCCAGCATTTT. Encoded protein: CASSLTWGSNQPQHF.

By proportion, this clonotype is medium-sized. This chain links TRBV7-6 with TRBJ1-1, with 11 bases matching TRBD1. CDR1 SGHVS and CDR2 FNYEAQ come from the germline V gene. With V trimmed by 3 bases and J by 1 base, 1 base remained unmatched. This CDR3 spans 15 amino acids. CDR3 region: CASSLGQGENTEAFF. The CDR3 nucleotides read TGTGCCAGCAGCTTGGGACAGGGGGAGAACACTGAAGCTTTCTTT.

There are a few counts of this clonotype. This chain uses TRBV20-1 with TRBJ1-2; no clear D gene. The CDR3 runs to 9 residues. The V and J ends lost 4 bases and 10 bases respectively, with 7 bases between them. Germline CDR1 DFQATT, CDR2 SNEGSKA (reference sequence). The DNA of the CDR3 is TGCAGTGCTATCGGTTACTACACCTTC. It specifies CSAIGYYTF.

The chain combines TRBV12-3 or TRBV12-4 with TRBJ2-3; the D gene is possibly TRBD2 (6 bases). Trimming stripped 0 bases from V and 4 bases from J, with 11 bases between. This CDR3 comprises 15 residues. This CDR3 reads CASSLAGGLSDTQYF. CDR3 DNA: TGTGCCAGCAGTTTAGCGGGGGGTCTATCAGATACGCAGTATTTT.

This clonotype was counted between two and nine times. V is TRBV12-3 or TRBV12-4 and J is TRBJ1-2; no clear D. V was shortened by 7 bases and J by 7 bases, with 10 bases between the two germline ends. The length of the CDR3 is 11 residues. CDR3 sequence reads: CASTTGRGYTF. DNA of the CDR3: TGTGCCAGCACTACGGGTCGTGGCTACACCTTC.

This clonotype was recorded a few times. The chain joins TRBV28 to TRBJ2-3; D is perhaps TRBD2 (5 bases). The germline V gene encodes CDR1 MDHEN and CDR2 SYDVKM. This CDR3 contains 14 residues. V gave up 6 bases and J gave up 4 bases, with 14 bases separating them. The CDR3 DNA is TGTGCCAGCAGCCGCGGGCCCCTTCCAGATACGCAGTATTTT. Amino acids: CASSRGPLPDTQYF.

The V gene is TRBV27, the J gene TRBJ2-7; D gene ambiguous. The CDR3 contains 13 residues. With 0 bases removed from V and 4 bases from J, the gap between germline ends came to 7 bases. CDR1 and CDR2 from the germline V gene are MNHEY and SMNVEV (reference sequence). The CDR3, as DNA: TGTGCCAGCAGTTTATCTCTGGGGTACGAGCAGTACTTC. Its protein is CASSLSLGYEQYF.

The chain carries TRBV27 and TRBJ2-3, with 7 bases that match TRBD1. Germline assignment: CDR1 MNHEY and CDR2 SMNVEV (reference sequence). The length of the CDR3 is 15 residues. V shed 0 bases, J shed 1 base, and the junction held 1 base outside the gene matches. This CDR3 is CASSLSTGGTDTQYF. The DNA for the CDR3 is TGTGCCAGCAGTTTATCTACAGGGGGCACAGATACGCAGTATTTT.

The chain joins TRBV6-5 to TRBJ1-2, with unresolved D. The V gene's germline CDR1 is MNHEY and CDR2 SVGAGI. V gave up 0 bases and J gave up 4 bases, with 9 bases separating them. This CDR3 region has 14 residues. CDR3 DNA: TGTGCCAGCAGTTACTCGGCAGGAGGCTATGGCTACACCTTC. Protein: CASSYSAGGYGYTF.

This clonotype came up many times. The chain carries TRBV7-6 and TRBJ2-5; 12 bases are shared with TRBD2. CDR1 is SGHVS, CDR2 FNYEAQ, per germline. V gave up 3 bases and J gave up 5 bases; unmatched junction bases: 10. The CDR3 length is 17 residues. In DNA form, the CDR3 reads TGTGCCAGCAGCTTCGCTAGCGGGGGGGCCGGTCAGGAGACCCAGTACTTC. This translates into CASSFASGGAGQETQYF.

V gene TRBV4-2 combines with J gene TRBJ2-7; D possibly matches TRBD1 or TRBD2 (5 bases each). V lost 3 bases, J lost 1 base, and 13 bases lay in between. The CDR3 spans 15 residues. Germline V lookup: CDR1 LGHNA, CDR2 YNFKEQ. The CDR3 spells CASSHPGDGSYEQYF. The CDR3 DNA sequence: TGTGCCAGCAGCCACCCCGGGGACGGATCCTACGAGCAGTACTTC.

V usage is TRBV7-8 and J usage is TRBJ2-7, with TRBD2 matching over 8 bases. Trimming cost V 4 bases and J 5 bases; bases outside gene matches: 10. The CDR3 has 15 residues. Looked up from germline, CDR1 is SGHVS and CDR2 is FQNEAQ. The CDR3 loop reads CASSYNGGGADEQYF. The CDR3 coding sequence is TGTGCCAGCAGCTACAACGGGGGGGGGGCAGACGAGCAGTACTTC. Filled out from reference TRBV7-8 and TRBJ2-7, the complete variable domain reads GAGVSQSPRYKVAKRGQDVALRCDPISGHVSLFWYQQALGQGPEFLTYFQNEAQLDKSGLPSDRFFAERPEGSVSTLKIQRTQQEDSAVYLCASSYNGGGADEQYFGPGTRLTVT.

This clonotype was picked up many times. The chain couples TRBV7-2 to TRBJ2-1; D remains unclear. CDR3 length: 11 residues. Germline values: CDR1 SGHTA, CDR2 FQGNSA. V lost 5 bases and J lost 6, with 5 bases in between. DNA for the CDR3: TGTGCCAGCAGCCTCCGCAATGAGCAGTTCTTC. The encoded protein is CASSLRNEQFF.

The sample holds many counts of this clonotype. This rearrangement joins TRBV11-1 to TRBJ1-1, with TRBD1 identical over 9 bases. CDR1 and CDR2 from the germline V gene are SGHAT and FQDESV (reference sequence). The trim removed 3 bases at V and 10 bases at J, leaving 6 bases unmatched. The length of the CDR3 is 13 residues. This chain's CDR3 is CASSFPGTGRAFF. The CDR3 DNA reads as TGTGCCAGCAGCTTTCCCGGGACAGGGAGAGCTTTCTTT.

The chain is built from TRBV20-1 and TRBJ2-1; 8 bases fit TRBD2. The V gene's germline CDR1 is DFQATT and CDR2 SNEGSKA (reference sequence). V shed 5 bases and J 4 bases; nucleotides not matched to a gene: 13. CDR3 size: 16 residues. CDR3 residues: CSAYDFGSGAYNEQFF. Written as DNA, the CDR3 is TGCAGTGCTTACGACTTTGGTAGCGGGGCTTACAATGAGCAGTTCTTC.

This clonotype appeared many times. Written as DNA, the CDR3 is TGTGCCAGCACGGGACAGGGGCGAGAGCAGTACTTC. Amino acid sequence: CASTGQGREQYF. The chain uses TRBV2 and TRBJ2-7, with 10 bases that match TRBD1. Germline values: CDR1 SNHLY, CDR2 FYNNEI. The CDR3 totals 12 residues. V lost 7 bases and J lost 7; bases outside the gene matches: 4.

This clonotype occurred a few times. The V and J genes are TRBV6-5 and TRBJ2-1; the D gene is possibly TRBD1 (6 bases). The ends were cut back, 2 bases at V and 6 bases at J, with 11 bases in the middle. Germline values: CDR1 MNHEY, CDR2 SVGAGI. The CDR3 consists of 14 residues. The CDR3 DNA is TGTGCCAGCAGTTACCTAAGGGGGATCAATGAGCAGTTCTTC. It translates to CASSYLRGINEQFF.